The 31 T cell receptor beta chains reported below all come from one sample, sequenced in a study of immune cell composition in non-small cell lung cancer. Here immunoSEQ multiplex PCR was the method, and the copy in TCRdb shows in-frame clones only, minus some. The sample yields about 2,400 clones, roughly 70% seen once. The sequenced sample consisted of lung tumor tissue. These TCRs come from a human donor with non-small cell lung cancer.

The chain uses TRBV10-1 and TRBJ2-2; 8 nucleotides align to TRBD2. The CDR3 is 17 amino acids. Germline assignment: CDR1 WNHNN and CDR2 SYGVQD (reference sequence). The trim removed 6 bases at V and 5 bases at J, leaving 14 bases unmatched. This chain's CDR3 is CASRRDDQRGRTGELFF. The CDR3 coding sequence is TGCGCCAGCAGGAGAGATGACCAGCGGGGGAGGACCGGGGAGCTGTTTTTT.

The chain recombines TRBV7-8 with TRBJ1-5; D is unresolved. Trimming stripped 8 bases from V and 4 bases from J, with 15 bases between. CDR3 length equals 14 residues. Per the germline V gene, CDR1 is SGHVS and CDR2 is FQNEAQ. CDR3 residues: CASSSTTSNQPQHF. For the CDR3, the DNA is TGTGCCAGCTCTTCTACCACTTCAAATCAGCCCCAGCATTTT. Together with reference TRBV7-8 and TRBJ1-5, the CDR3 gives the full variable domain: GAGVSQSPRYKVAKRGQDVALRCDPISGHVSLFWYQQALGQGPEFLTYFQNEAQLDKSGLPSDRFFAERPEGSVSTLKIQRTQQEDSAVYLCASSSTTSNQPQHFGDGTRLSIL.

A few counts support this clone. V gene TRBV10-3 combines with J gene TRBJ1-2, with D perhaps TRBD1 (5 bases). The germline V gene encodes CDR1 ENHRY and CDR2 SYGVKD. V lost 11 bases and J lost 8, with 15 bases in between. This CDR3 is 11 amino acids long. CDR3 residues: CAASGLQGYTF. The CDR3 DNA follows: TGTGCCGCTTCAGGGTTGCAGGGCTACACCTTC.

The rearrangement links TRBV27 to TRBJ2-5, with unresolved D. Germline V lookup: CDR1 MNHEY, CDR2 SMNVEV (reference sequence). This CDR3 is 13 amino acids long. Trimming removed 3 bases from V and 2 bases from J, with 7 bases in between. CDR3 bases: TGTGCCAGCAGTTTGAGAGTTCAAGAGACCCAGTACTTC. Residues: CASSLRVQETQYF.

The table lists this clone with a count of one. V usage is TRBV11-1 and J usage is TRBJ1-1, with D possibly matching TRBD1 (5 bases). The CDR3 is 15 residues long. Trimming removed 4 bases at V and 7 bases at J, with 19 bases between. Per the germline V gene, CDR1 is SGHAT and CDR2 is FQDESV (reference sequence). The CDR3 spells CASSWDASRGGEAFF. The CDR3, as DNA: TGTGCCAGCAGCTGGGACGCCTCACGGGGGGGTGAAGCTTTCTTT.

In DNA, the CDR3 is TGTGCCAGCAGCTCCACCGGGACTAGCTACGAGCAGTACTTC. It yields the protein CASSSTGTSYEQYF. V and J are TRBV7-2 and TRBJ2-7, with 8 positions matching TRBD2. CDR1 and CDR2 from the germline V gene are SGHTA and FQGNSA. This CDR3 region has 14 residues. Trimming removed 4 bases from V and 3 bases from J; junction bases left unmatched: 5.

The rearrangement joins TRBV2 to TRBJ2-1, with 7 bases lining up with TRBD2. The ends lost 7 bases at V and 5 bases at J; junction bases unmatched: 5. Per germline, CDR1 SNHLY and CDR2 FYNNEI. The CDR3 is 13 amino acids. The CDR3 sequence is CASNRDYHNEQFF. DNA of the CDR3: TGTGCCAGCAACCGGGACTATCACAATGAGCAGTTCTTC.

The DNA of the CDR3 is TGCGCCAGCAGTCTACAGGAGAGCACTGAAGCTTTCTTT. Translation gives CASSLQESTEAFF. The genes are TRBV5-1 and TRBJ1-1, with D perhaps matching TRBD1 (5 bases). Looked up from germline, CDR1 is SGHRS and CDR2 is YFSETQ. Trimming stripped 5 bases from V and 4 bases from J, with 12 bases between. This CDR3 comprises 13 residues. The entire variable domain, with the rest obtained from reference TRBV5-1 and TRBJ1-1, is as follows: KAGVTQTPRYLIKTRGQQVTLSCSPISGHRSVSWYQQTPGQGLQFLFEYFSETQRNKGNFPGRFSGRQFSNSRSEMNVSTLELGDSALYLCASSLQESTEAFFGQGTRLTVV.

This clone was counted between two and nine times. V and J are TRBV4-1 and TRBJ1-1; 7 positions match TRBD1. The junction had 10 bases not matched to a gene; V was cut back by 6 bases and J by 3 bases. Germline CDR1 MGHRA, CDR2 YSYEKL. There are 15 residues in the CDR3. Here the CDR3 reads CASRLVVQGHTEAFF. Written as DNA, the CDR3 is TGCGCCAGCAGGTTGGTGGTACAGGGGCACACTGAAGCTTTCTTT.

The genes are TRBV7-2 and TRBJ1-2; unclear D gene. CDR1 is SGHTA, CDR2 FQGNSA, per germline. Trimming cost V 1 base and J 8 bases, with 11 bases left between them. The CDR3 totals 13 residues. CDR3 in amino acids: CASSLVTGGGYTF. The CDR3 DNA follows: TGTGCCAGCAGCTTAGTAACCGGCGGAGGCTACACCTTC. Combining the CDR3 with reference TRBV7-2 and TRBJ1-2 gives the whole variable domain GAGVSQSPSNKVTEKGKDVELRCDPISGHTALYWYRQSLGQGLEFLIYFQGNSAPDKSGLPSDRFSAERTGGSVSTLTIQRTQQEDSAVYLCASSLVTGGGYTFGSGTRLTVV.

This chain uses TRBV19 with TRBJ1-5, with 9 bases matching TRBD1. The ends lost 4 bases at V and 4 bases at J; junction bases unmatched: 5. Germline V gene data show CDR1 as LNHDA and CDR2 as SQIVND (reference sequence). CDR3 length: 15 residues. CDR3 in amino acids: CASSRDRAWNQPQHF. The DNA for the CDR3 is TGTGCCAGTAGTAGGGACAGGGCATGGAATCAGCCCCAGCATTTT.

V and J are TRBV7-8 and TRBJ1-3, with no clear D. Germline-derived CDR1 and CDR2 are SGHVS and FQNEAQ. This CDR3 has 15 residues. Deletions cut 5 bases from V and 0 bases from J, with 11 bases between. The CDR3 DNA reads as TGTGCCAGCAGCGCAATCGGAGGCTCTGGAAACACCATATATTTT. Its protein product is CASSAIGGSGNTIYF. The whole variable domain, remainder taken from reference TRBV7-8 and TRBJ1-3, is GAGVSQSPRYKVAKRGQDVALRCDPISGHVSLFWYQQALGQGPEFLTYFQNEAQLDKSGLPSDRFFAERPEGSVSTLKIQRTQQEDSAVYLCASSAIGGSGNTIYFGEGSWLTVV.

V gene TRBV21-1 combines with J gene TRBJ1-1. TRBV21-1 is designated a pseudogene. The CDR3 totals 13 residues. In DNA form, the CDR3 reads TGTGCCAGCAGCAGAGGGAAGGACACTGAAGCTTTCTTT. Its translation is CASSRGKDTEAFF.

This chain connects TRBV5-6 to TRBJ1-6, with a weak D call TRBD1 (5 bases). Between the trimmed V and J ends, which lost 4 bases and 7 bases, there was a span of 21 bases. Germline loops: CDR1 SGHDT, CDR2 YYEEEE. The CDR3 runs 17 residues. In nucleotides, the CDR3 is TGTGCCAGCAGCCCGACATCCATGGGACTGCAAAATTCACCCCTCCACTTT. This codes for CASSPTSMGLQNSPLHF.

This chain joins TRBV4-1 and TRBJ2-7; weak D call: TRBD2 (7 bases). Germline loops: CDR1 MGHRA, CDR2 YSYEKL. This CDR3 comprises 15 residues. Trimming removed 4 bases from V and 0 bases from J, with 13 bases in between. CDR3 in amino acids: CASSPQGGGSYEQYF. Here the CDR3 DNA reads TGCGCCAGCAGCCCCCAAGGGGGGGGCTCCTACGAGCAGTACTTC.

The genes are TRBV18 and TRBJ2-3; D is ambiguous. There are 16 residues in the CDR3. V shed 1 base and J shed 0 bases, with 11 bases lying between them. Germline V gives CDR1 KGHSH, CDR2 LQKENI. CDR3 sequence reads: CASSPRAVTSTDTQYF. CDR3 DNA: TGTGCCAGCTCACCACGGGCAGTAACTAGCACAGATACGCAGTATTTT.

V and J are TRBV2 and TRBJ1-2; D ambiguous. Germline lookup yields CDR1 SNHLY and CDR2 FYNNEI. The CDR3 length is 12 residues. Trimming pared 6 bases from V and 8 bases from J, leaving 13 bases between. The CDR3 region is CASRDFNGGYTF. DNA of the CDR3: TGTGCCAGCAGGGACTTTAATGGCGGCTACACCTTC.

The V gene is TRBV4-1, the J gene TRBJ1-1; 10 bases line up with TRBD1. Germline assignment: CDR1 MGHRA and CDR2 YSYEKL. Trimming removed 0 bases from V and 1 base from J; junction bases left unmatched: 5. CDR3 length: 17 residues. CDR3 amino acids: CASSQDLGTGANTEAFF. DNA of the CDR3: TGCGCCAGCAGCCAAGATCTTGGGACAGGGGCGAACACTGAAGCTTTCTTT.

The chain combines TRBV19 with TRBJ1-5, with 9 bases fitting TRBD1. The CDR3 consists of 16 residues. Trimming cost V 4 bases and J 0 bases; bases outside gene matches: 4. Per the germline V gene, CDR1 is LNHDA and CDR2 is SQIVND (reference sequence). DNA of the CDR3: TGTGCCAGTAGTACCGGACAGGGGTATAGCAATCAGCCCCAGCATTTT. This encodes CASSTGQGYSNQPQHF.

The chain has TRBV4-1 and TRBJ2-7; 14 positions match TRBD2. CDR1 and CDR2 from the germline V gene are MGHRA and YSYEKL. J was trimmed by 0 bases and V by 4 bases; bases with no gene match: 8. The CDR3 loop spans 18 amino acids. CDR3 amino acids: CASSPWTSGRRSSYEQYF. CDR3 nucleotides: TGCGCCAGCAGCCCATGGACTAGCGGGAGGAGGAGCTCCTACGAGCAGTACTTC.

The J gene is TRBJ2-3, the V gene TRBV11-3, with TRBD1 as a possible D gene (6 bases). Germline V gene lookup returns CDR1 SGHNT and CDR2 YENEEA. The CDR3 spans 14 residues. Trimming pared 5 bases from V and 5 bases from J, leaving 14 bases between. The CDR3 coding sequence is TGTGCCAGCAGCCGTACAGGGTCAATAGATACGCAGTATTTT. Translation gives CASSRTGSIDTQYF.

The chain employs TRBV13 and TRBJ2-7, with 10 bases that match TRBD1. The V and J ends lost 0 bases and 1 base, in that order; junction bases with no gene match: 6. Germline CDR1 PRHDT, CDR2 FYEKMQ (reference sequence). The CDR3 consists of 17 residues. Here the CDR3 DNA reads TGTGCCAGCAGCTTAGGTAGACAGGGGGCAACGTCCTACGAGCAGTACTTC. This sequence encodes CASSLGRQGATSYEQYF.

V and J are TRBV7-2 and TRBJ2-7, with 9 positions matching TRBD2. CDR1 and CDR2 from the germline V gene are SGHTA and FQGNSA. The CDR3 loop spans 16 amino acids. The V segment lost 1 base and the J segment 2 bases; nucleotides outside the gene matches: 6. In nucleotides, the CDR3 is TGTGCCAGCAGCTTAGTTCAGCGGGGGGACCCCTACGAGCAGTACTTC. Its translation is CASSLVQRGDPYEQYF. Filled out from reference TRBV7-2 and TRBJ2-7, the complete variable domain reads GAGVSQSPSNKVTEKGKDVELRCDPISGHTALYWYRQSLGQGLEFLIYFQGNSAPDKSGLPSDRFSAERTGGSVSTLTIQRTQQEDSAVYLCASSLVQRGDPYEQYFGPGTRLTVT.

For the CDR3, the DNA is TGTGCCAGCAGGTTGGTTTTTCGGGGCAATGAGCAGTTCTTC. Translation: CASRLVFRGNEQFF. The rearrangement uses TRBV11-2 and TRBJ2-1; D perhaps matches TRBD2 (5 bases). V shed 6 bases and J shed 6 bases, with 15 bases lying between them. The CDR3 consists of 14 residues. Germline CDR1 reads SGHAT; CDR2 reads FQNNGV.

The chain is built from TRBV7-9 and TRBJ1-1, with D possibly matching TRBD1 (6 bases). In germline, CDR1 is SEHNR, CDR2 FQNEAQ (reference sequence). CDR3 size: 15 residues. Between the trimmed V and J ends, which lost 7 bases and 3 bases, there was a span of 18 bases. The CDR3 DNA reads TGTGCCAGCATGGCGGGGGCAGGCCTATACACTGAAGCTTTCTTT. Its translation is CASMAGAGLYTEAFF.

The gene calls are TRBV7-2 and TRBJ1-2, with 7 nucleotides matching TRBD1. CDR3 length: 16 residues. Germline loops: CDR1 SGHTA, CDR2 FQGNSA. Germline trimming cut 4 bases from V and 6 bases from J; bases unmatched to any gene: 14. The CDR3 protein is CASSSTHTGVLNGYTF. The CDR3 coding sequence is TGTGCCAGCAGCTCAACACATACAGGGGTTCTTAATGGCTACACCTTC.

This clone was seen a handful of times. This chain joins TRBV29-1 and TRBJ1-2; D not certain. The length of the CDR3 is 12 residues. Germline loops: CDR1 SQVTM, CDR2 ANQGSEA. Trimming took 2 bases from V and 6 from J, leaving 10 bases between them. The chain's CDR3 is CSVENRLDGYTF. The CDR3 DNA sequence: TGCAGCGTTGAAAACCGACTAGATGGCTACACCTTC.

This clone occurred once. This chain uses TRBV7-2 with TRBJ1-5; TRBD1 matches at 7 bases. With 5 bases clipped from V and 7 bases from J, the junction kept 5 bases outside the gene matches. This CDR3 is built from 13 residues. CDR1 SGHTA and CDR2 FQGNSA come from the germline V gene. CDR3 in DNA: TGTGCCAGCAGCCTGACAGGGACGCAGCCCCAGCATTTT. Translating it yields CASSLTGTQPQHF. Drawing the rest from reference TRBV7-2 and TRBJ1-5, the complete variable domain is GAGVSQSPSNKVTEKGKDVELRCDPISGHTALYWYRQSLGQGLEFLIYFQGNSAPDKSGLPSDRFSAERTGGSVSTLTIQRTQQEDSAVYLCASSLTGTQPQHFGDGTRLSIL.

The genes are TRBV27 and TRBJ1-1; D is possibly TRBD1 (6 bases). Trimming stripped 5 bases from V and 0 bases from J, with 16 bases between. This CDR3 comprises 16 residues. Germline-derived CDR1 and CDR2 are MNHEY and SMNVEV (reference sequence). The CDR3 here is CASSLDTGQMNTEAFF. CDR3 sequence (DNA): TGTGCCAGCAGTCTGGATACGGGACAAATGAACACTGAAGCTTTCTTT.

This clone has only a few counts. The V gene is TRBV4-1, the J gene TRBJ1-2; D is ambiguous. The CDR3 covers 15 residues. Germline CDR1 reads MGHRA; CDR2 reads YSYEKL. Trimming stripped 4 bases from V and 4 bases from J, with 16 bases between. CDR3 bases: TGCGCCAGCAGCCCGGGTCTTGAGAGGAGCTATGGCTACACCTTC. Translated, it gives CASSPGLERSYGYTF.

The chain uses TRBV10-2 and TRBJ1-5, with D tentatively TRBD1 (6 bases). V was shortened by 2 bases and J by 9 bases, with 11 bases between the two germline ends. This CDR3 region has 13 residues. Germline V gene sequence: CDR1 WSHSY, CDR2 SAAADI. CDR3 sequence reads: CASSEQGSVPQHF. DNA for the CDR3: TGCGCCAGCAGTGAGCAGGGGTCGGTGCCCCAGCATTTT.